Detailed here is one TCR beta chain. Antigen: not known. The data originate from a study of long-term antiretroviral therapy in people with HIV. Every one of the participants with HIV received treatment in the United States. V dropped 11 bases and J dropped 4 bases, with 15 bases sitting between them. The germline CDR1 and CDR2 sequences are SEHNR and FQNEAQ (reference sequence). The CDR3 is 13 residues long. Study findings and constraints: Repertoires looked antigen-experienced, with only a slight naive shift after ART. Dominant in the repertoire at all time points were clones expanded before ART.

Sequencing used immunoSEQ v3.0 at survey level. Repertoires were generated with immunoSEQ multiplex PCR, while TCRdb's copy carries only in-frame clones and drops some. The sample yields around 20,000 clones, about four fifths seen once. The rearrangement joins TRBV7-9 to TRBJ1-5, with a possible D match to TRBD1 (5 bases). The sample was unsorted PBMCs, taken 0.6 years after starting antiretroviral therapy. The origin of this receptor is a woman younger than 30 with HIV. The CDR3 protein is CAGGGYGNQPQHF. CDR3 nucleotides: TGTGCCGGCGGGGGGTATGGTAATCAGCCCCAGCATTTT. The full variable domain, its missing parts supplied by reference TRBV7-9 and TRBJ1-5, is DTGVSQNPRHKITKRGQNVTFRCDPISEHNRLYWYRQTLGQGPEFLTYFQNEAQLEKSRLLSDRFSAERPKGSFSTLEIQRTEQGDSAMYLCAGGGYGNQPQHFGDGTRLSIL.